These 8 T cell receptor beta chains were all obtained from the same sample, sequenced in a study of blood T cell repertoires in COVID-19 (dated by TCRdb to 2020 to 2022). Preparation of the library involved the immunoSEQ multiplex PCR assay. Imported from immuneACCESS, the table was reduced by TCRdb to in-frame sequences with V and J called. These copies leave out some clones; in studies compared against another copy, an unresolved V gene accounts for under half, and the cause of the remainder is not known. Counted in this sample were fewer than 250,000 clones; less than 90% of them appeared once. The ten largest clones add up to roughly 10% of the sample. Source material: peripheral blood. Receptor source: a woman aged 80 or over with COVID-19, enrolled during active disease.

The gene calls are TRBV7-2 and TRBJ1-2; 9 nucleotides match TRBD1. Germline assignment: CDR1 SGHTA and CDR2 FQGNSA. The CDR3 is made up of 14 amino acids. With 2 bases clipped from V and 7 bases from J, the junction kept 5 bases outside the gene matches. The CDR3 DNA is TGTGCCAGCAGCTTAAGCGGGACAGGGTCTGGCTACACCTTC. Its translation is CASSLSGTGSGYTF.

The CDR3 region is CASSFPPGQGKNEQYF. CDR3 DNA sequence: TGTGCCAGCAGCTTCCCCCCGGGACAGGGGAAGAACGAGCAGTACTTC. The chain employs TRBV7-2 and TRBJ2-7; 10 bases are shared with TRBD1. This CDR3 region has 16 residues. Germline assignment: CDR1 SGHTA and CDR2 FQGNSA. V was clipped by 3 bases and J by 5 bases; unmatched bases: 10. The full variable domain, with the rest looked up from reference TRBV7-2 and TRBJ2-7, is GAGVSQSPSNKVTEKGKDVELRCDPISGHTALYWYRQSLGQGLEFLIYFQGNSAPDKSGLPSDRFSAERTGGSVSTLTIQRTQQEDSAVYLCASSFPPGQGKNEQYFGPGTRLTVT.

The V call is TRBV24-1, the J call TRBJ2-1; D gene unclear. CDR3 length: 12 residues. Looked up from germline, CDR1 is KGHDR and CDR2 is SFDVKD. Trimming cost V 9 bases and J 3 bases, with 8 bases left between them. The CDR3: CATVRVYNEQFF. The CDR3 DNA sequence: TGTGCCACCGTTCGGGTCTACAATGAGCAGTTCTTC.

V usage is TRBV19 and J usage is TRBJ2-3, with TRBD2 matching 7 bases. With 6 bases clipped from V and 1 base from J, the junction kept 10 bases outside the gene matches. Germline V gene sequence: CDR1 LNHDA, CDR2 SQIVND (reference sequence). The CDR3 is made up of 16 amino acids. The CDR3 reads CASSPRFRGGTDTQYF. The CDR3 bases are TGTGCCAGTAGCCCTCGGTTTCGGGGGGGCACAGATACGCAGTATTTT.

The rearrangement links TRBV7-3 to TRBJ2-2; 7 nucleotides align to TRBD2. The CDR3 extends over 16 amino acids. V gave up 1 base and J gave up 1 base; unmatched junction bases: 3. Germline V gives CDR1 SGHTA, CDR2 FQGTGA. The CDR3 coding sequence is TGTGCCAGCAGCTTAAACCTAGCGGTGAACACCGGGGAGCTGTTTTTT. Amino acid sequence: CASSLNLAVNTGELFF.

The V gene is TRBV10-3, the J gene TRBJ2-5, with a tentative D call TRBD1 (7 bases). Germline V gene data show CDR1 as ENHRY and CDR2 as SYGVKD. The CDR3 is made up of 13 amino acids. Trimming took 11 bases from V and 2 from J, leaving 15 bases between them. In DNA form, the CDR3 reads TGTGCCTCTCAGGGGGGTTGGCAAGAGACCCAGTACTTC. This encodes CASQGGWQETQYF.

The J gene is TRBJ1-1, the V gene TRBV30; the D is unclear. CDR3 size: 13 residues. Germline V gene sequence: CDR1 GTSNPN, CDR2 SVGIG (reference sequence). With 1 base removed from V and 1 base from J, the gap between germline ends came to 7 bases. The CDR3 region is CAWSAKQNTEAFF. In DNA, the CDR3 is TGTGCCTGGAGTGCCAAACAGAACACTGAAGCTTTCTTT. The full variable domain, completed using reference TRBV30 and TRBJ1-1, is SQTIHQWPATLVQPVGSPLSLECTVEGTSNPNLYWYRQAAGRGLQLLFYSVGIGQISSEVPQNLSASRPQDRQFILSSKKLLLSDSGFYLCAWSAKQNTEAFFGQGTRLTVV.

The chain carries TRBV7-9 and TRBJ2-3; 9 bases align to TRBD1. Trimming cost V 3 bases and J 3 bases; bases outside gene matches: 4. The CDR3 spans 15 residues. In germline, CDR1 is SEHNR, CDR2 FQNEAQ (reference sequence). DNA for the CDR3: TGTGCCAGCAGCTTCCAGGGACAGGGAACAGATACGCAGTATTTT. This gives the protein CASSFQGQGTDTQYF.